The clone carrying this T cell receptor beta chain was observed a handful of times. As yet, its antigen is unknown. The data stem from a study of human T cells and chemical hapten exposure. Overall study findings and caveats: Against controls, expanded TCRs gave rise to significantly more large CDR3 similarity clusters. PT1 expanded TCR counts correlated positively with patch test score.

Regarding time point: pre-sensitization, week 0. Stated treatment: therapeutic diphenylcyclopropenone sensitization with weekly scalp DPC. TCRdb recomputed calls from the RACE reads with MiXCR, one row per CDR3 protein. This sample carries under 65,000 distinct CDR3 sequences, approximately 9.8% of them seen once, and the ten largest clones take 11% to 15%. The TCR originated in a woman aged 40 to 50 with alopecia areata. Some clones in this sample may be carry-over from other donors' samples. The sample was whole blood, taken in connection with sensitization to the hapten diphenylcyclopropenone (DPC).

CDR3 nucleotide sequence: TGTGCCAGCAATCGACCCCCAGGGGGCCTGAACACTGAAGCTTTCTTT. Its protein product is CASNRPPGGLNTEAFF. The chain carries TRBV12-3 or TRBV12-4 and TRBJ1-1; 8 nucleotides match TRBD1. V lost 7 bases to trimming and J lost 0 bases; unmatched junction nucleotides: 10. The CDR3 is 16 residues long.